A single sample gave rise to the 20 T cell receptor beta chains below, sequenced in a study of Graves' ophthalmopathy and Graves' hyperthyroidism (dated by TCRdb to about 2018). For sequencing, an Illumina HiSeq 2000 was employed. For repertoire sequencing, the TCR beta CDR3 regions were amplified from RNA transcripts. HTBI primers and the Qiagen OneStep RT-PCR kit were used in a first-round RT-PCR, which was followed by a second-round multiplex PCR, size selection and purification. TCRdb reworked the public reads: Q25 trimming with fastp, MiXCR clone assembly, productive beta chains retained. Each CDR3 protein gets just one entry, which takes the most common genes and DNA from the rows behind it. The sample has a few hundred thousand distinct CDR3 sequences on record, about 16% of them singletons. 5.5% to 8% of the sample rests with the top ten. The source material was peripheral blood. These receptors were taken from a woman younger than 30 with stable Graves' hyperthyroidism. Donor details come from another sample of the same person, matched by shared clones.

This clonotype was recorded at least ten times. The CDR3, as DNA: TGTGCCAGCAGTAAAAGATGGGGGTTGGCCTACGAGCAGTACTTC. Translating gives CASSKRWGLAYEQYF. The chain is built from TRBV25-1 and TRBJ2-7; D may correspond to TRBD1 or TRBD2 (5 bases each). Germline loops: CDR1 MGHDK, CDR2 SYGVNS. The CDR3 has 15 amino acids. V lost 5 bases and J lost 2, with 16 bases in between.

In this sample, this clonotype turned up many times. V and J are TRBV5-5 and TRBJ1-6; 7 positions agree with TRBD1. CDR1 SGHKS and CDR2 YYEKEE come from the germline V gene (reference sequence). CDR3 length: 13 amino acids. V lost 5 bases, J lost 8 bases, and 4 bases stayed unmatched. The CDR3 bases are TGTGCCAGCAGGCGAACAGGGGATTCACCCCTCCACTTT. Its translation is CASRRTGDSPLHF.

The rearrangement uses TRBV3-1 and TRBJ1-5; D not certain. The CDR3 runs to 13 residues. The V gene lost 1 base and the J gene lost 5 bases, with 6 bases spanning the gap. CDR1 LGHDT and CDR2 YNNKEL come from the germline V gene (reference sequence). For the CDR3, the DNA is TGTGCCAGCAGCCAAGGGAGGGATCAGCCCCAGCATTTT. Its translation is CASSQGRDQPQHF.

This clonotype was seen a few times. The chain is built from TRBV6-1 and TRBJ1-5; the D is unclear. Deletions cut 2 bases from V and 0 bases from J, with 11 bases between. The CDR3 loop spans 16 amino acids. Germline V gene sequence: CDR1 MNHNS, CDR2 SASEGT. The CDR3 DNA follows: TGTGCCAGCAGTGAACTTTCGGGTTATAGCAATCAGCCCCAGCATTTT. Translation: CASSELSGYSNQPQHF.

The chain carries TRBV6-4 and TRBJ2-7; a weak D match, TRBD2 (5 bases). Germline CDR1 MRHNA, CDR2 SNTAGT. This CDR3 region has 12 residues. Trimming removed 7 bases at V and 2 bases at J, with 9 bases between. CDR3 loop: CASNEGTYEQYF. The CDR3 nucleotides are TGTGCCAGCAATGAGGGAACCTACGAGCAGTACTTC.

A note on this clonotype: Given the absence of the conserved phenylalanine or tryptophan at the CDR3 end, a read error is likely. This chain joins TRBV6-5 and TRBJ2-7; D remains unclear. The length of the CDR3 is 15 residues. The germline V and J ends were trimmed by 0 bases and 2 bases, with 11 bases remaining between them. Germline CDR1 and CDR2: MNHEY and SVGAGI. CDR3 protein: CASSYSTEVTYEQYC. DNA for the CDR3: TGTGCCAGCAGTTACTCCACCGAGGTTACCTACGAGCAGTACTGC.

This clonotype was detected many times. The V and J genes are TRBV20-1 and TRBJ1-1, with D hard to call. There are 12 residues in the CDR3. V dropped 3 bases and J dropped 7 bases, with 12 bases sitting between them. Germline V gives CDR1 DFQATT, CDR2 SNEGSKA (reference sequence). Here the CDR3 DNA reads TGCAGTGCTAGGGCAGACGTCGGTGAAGCTTTCTTT. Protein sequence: CSARADVGEAFF.

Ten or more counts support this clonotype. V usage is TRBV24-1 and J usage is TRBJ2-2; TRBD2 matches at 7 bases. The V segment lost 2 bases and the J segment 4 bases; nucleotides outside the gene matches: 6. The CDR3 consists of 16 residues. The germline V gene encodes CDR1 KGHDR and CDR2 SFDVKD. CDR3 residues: CATSDSSGDITGELFF. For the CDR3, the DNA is TGTGCCACCAGTGATTCGAGCGGGGATATCACCGGGGAGCTGTTTTTT.

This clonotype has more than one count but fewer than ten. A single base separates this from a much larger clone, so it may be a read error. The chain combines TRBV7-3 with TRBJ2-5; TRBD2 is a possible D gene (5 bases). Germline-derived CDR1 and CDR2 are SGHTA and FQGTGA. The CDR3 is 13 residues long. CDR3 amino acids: CASSLRLGETKYF. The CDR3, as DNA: TGTGCCAGCAGCTTAAGGTTGGGAGAGACCAAGTACTTC.

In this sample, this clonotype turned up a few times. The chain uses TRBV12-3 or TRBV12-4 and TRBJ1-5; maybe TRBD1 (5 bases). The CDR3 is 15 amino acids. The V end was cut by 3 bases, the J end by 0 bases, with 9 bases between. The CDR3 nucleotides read TGTGCCAGCAGTTTTGGGGGAGCTAGCAATCAGCCCCAGCATTTT. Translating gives CASSFGGASNQPQHF.

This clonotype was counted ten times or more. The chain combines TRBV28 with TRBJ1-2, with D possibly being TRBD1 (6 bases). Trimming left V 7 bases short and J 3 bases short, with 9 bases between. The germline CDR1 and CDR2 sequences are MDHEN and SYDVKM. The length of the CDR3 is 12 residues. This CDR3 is CASIGGYYGYTF. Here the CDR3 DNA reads TGTGCCAGCATAGGGGGTTACTATGGCTACACCTTC.

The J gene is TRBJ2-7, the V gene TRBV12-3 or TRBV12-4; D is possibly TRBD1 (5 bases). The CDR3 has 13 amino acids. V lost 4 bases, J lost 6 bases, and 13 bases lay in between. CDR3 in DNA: TGTGCCAGCAGTTCCACCCCGGACATCGAGCAGTACTTC. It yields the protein CASSSTPDIEQYF.

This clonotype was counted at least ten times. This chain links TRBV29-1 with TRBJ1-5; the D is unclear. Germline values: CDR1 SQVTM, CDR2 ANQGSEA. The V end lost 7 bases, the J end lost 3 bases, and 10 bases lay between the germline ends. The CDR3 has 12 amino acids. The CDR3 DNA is TGCAGCGCAAAAGGGATCAATCAGCCCCAGCATTTT. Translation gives CSAKGINQPQHF.

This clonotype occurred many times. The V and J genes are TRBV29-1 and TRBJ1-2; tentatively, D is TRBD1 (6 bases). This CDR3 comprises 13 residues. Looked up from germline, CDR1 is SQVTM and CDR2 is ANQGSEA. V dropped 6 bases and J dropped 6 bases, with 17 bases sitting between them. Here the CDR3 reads CSVDKTGGHGYTF. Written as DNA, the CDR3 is TGCAGCGTCGACAAGACAGGAGGTCATGGCTACACCTTC.

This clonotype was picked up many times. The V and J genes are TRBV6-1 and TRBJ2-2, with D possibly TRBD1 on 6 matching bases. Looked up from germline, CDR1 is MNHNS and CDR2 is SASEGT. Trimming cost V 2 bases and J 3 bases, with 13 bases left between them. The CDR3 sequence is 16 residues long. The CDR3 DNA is TGTGCCAGCAGTGAACAGGGGTCTGTATACACCGGGGAGCTGTTTTTT. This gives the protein CASSEQGSVYTGELFF.

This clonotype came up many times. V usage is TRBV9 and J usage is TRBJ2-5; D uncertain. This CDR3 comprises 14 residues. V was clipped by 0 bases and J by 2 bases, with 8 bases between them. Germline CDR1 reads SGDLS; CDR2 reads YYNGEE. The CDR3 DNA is TGTGCCAGCAGCGTAGGCGGCTTGCAAGAGACCCAGTACTTC. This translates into CASSVGGLQETQYF.

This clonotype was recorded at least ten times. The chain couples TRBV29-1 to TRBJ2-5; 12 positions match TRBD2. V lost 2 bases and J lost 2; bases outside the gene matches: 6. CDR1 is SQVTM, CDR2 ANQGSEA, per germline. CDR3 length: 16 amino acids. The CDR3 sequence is CSVESRLAGVQETQYF. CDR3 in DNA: TGCAGCGTTGAATCTCGACTAGCGGGGGTGCAAGAGACCCAGTACTTC. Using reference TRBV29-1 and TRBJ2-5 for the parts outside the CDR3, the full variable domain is SAVISQKPSRDICQRGTSLTIQCQVDSQVTMMFWYRQQPGQSLTLIATANQGSEATYESGFVIDKFPISRPNLTFSTLTVSNMSPEDSSIYLCSVESRLAGVQETQYFGPGTRLLVL.

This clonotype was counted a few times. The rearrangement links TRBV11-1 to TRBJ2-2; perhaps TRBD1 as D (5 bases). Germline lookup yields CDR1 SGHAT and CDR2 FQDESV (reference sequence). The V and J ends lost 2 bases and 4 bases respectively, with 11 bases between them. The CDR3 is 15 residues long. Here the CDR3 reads CASSLIRGGTGELFF. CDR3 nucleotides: TGTGCCAGCAGCTTAATTAGGGGTGGCACCGGGGAGCTGTTTTTT.

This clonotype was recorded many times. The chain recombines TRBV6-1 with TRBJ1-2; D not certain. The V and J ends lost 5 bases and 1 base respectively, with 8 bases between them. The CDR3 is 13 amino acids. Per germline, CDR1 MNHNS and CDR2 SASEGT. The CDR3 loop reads CASSRQDNYGYTF. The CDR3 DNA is TGTGCCAGCAGTCGTCAGGATAACTATGGCTACACCTTC.

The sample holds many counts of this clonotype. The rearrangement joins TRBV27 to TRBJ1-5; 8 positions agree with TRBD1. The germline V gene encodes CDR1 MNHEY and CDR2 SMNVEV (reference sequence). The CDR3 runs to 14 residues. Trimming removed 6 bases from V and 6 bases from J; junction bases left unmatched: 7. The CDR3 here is CASSTGQGTQPQHF. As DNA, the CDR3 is TGTGCCAGCAGCACCGGACAGGGCACTCAGCCCCAGCATTTT.